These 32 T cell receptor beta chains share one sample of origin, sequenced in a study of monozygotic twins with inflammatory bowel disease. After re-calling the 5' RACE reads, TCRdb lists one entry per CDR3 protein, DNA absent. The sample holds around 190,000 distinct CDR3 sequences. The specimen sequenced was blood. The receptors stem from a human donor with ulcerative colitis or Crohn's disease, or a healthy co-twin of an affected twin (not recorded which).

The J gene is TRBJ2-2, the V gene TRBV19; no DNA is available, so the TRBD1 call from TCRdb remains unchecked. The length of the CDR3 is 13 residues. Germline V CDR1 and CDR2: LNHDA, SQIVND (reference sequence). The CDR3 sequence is CASSIQQGRELFF. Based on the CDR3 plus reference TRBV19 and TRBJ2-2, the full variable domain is DGGITQSPKYLFRKEGQNVTLSCEQNLNHDAMYWYRQDPGQGLRLIYYSQIVNDFQKGDIAEGYSVSREKKESFPLTVTSAQKNPTAFYLCASSIQQGRELFFGEGSRLTVL.

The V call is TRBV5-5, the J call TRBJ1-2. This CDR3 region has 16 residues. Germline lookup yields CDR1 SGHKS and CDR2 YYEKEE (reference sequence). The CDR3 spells CASSLLAGGIDYGYTF.

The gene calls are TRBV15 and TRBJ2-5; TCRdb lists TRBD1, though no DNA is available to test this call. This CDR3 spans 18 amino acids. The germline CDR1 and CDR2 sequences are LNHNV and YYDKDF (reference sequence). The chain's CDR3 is CATSRDRRAGIHQETQYF.

This chain's CDR3 is CASTLGTLGTGELFF. The rearrangement links TRBV27 to TRBJ2-2; TCRdb outputs TRBD1, but without DNA this stays unchecked. Germline CDR1 reads MNHEY; CDR2 reads SMNVEV (reference sequence). The CDR3 loop spans 15 amino acids.

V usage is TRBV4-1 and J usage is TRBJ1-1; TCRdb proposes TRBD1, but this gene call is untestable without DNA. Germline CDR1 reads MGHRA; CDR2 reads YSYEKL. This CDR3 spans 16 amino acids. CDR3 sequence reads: CASSQDSGGKNTEAFF.

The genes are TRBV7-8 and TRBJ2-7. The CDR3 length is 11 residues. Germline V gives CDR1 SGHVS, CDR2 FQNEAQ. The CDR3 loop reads CASSSSREQYF.

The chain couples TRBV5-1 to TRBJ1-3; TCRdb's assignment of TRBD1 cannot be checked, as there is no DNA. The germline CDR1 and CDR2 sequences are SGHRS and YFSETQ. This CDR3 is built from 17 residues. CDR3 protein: CASSLGGTAHSGNTIYF.

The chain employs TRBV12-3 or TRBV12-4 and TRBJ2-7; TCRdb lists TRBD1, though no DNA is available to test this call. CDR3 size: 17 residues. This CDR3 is CASSLRAWEGAITEQYF.

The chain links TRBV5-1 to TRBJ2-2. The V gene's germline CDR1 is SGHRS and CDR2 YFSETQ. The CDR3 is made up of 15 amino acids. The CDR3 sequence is CASSFATANTGELFF. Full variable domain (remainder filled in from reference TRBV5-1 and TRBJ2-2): KAGVTQTPRYLIKTRGQQVTLSCSPISGHRSVSWYQQTPGQGLQFLFEYFSETQRNKGNFPGRFSGRQFSNSRSEMNVSTLELGDSALYLCASSFATANTGELFFGEGSRLTVL.

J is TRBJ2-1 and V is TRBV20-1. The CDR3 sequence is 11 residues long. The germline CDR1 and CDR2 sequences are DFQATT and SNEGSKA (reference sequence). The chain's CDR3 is CSAEHGNEQFF.

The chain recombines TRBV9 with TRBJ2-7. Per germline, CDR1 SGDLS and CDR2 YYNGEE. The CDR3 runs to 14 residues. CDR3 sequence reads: CASSVGGISYEQYF.

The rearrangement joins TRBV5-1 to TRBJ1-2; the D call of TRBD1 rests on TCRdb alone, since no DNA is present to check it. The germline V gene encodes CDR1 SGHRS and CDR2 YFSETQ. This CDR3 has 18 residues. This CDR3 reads CASSSSDTGAWSLDGYTF.

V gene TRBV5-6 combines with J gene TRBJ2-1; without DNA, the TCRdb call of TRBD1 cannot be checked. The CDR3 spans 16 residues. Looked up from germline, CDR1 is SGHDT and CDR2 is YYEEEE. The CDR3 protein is CASSILVGGGGNEQFF.

The CDR3 is CAITGGSNYGYTF. V usage is TRBV2 and J usage is TRBJ1-2; checking the TCRdb D call of TRBD1 is not possible without DNA. Looked up from germline, CDR1 is SNHLY and CDR2 is FYNNEI. The CDR3 covers 13 residues. Combining the CDR3 with reference TRBV2 and TRBJ1-2 gives the whole variable domain EPEVTQTPSHQVTQMGQEVILRCVPISNHLYFYWYRQILGQKVEFLVSFYNNEISEKSEIFDDQFSVERPDGSNFTLKIRSTKLEDSAMYFCAITGGSNYGYTFGSGTRLTVV.

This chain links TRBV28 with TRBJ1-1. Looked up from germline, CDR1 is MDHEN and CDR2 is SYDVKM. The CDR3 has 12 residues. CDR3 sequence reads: CASSLINTEAFF.

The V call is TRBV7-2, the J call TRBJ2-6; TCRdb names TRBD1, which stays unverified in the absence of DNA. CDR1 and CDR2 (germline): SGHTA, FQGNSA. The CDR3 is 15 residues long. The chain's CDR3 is CASSWGGAGANVLTF. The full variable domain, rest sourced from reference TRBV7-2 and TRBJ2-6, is GAGVSQSPSNKVTEKGKDVELRCDPISGHTALYWYRQSLGQGLEFLIYFQGNSAPDKSGLPSDRFSAERTGGSVSTLTIQRTQQEDSAVYLCASSWGGAGANVLTFGAGSRLTVL.

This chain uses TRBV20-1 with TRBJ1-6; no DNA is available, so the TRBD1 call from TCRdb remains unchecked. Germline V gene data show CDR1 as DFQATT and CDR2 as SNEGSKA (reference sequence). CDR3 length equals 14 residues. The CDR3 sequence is CSARMGQLNSPLHF.

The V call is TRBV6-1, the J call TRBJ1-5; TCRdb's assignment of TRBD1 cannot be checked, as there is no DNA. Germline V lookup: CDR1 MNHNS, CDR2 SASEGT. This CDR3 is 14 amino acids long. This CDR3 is CASSPGRTGKPQHF.

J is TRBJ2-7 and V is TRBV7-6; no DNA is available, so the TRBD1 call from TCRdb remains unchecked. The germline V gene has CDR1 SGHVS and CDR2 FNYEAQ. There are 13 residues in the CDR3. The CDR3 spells CASSLERGVEQYF.

CDR3 sequence reads: CASSQDLIETQYF. The V and J genes are TRBV14 and TRBJ2-5. Looked up from germline, CDR1 is SGHDN and CDR2 is FVKESK. The CDR3 runs 13 residues.

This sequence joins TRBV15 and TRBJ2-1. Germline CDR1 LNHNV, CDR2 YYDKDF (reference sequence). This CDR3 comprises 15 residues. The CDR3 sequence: CATSWPGSSYNEQFF.

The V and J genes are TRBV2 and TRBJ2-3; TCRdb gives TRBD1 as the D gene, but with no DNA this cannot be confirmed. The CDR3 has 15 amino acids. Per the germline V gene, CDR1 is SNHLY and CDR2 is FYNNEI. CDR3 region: CASRYTGDRTDTQYF.

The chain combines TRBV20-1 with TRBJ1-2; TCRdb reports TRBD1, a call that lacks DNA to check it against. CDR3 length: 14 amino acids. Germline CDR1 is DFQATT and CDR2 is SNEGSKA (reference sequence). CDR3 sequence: CSARQRDRGKGYTF.

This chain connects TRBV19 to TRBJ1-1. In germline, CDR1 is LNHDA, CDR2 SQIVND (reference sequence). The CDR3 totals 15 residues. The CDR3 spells CASKGRGIPPLEAFF. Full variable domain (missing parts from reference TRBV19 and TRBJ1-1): DGGITQSPKYLFRKEGQNVTLSCEQNLNHDAMYWYRQDPGQGLRLIYYSQIVNDFQKGDIAEGYSVSREKKESFPLTVTSAQKNPTAFYLCASKGRGIPPLEAFFGQGTRLTVV.

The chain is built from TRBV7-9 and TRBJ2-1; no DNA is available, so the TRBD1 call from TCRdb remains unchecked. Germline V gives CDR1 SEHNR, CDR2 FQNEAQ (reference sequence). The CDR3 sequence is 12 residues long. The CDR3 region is CASSSQGSGQFF.

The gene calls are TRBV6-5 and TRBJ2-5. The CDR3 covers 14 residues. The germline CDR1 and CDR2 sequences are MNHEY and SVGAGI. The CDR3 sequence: CASRLTPWEETQYF.

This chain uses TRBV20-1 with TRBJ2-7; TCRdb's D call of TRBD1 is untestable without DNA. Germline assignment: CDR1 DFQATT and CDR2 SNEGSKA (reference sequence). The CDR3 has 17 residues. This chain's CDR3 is CSARDRMGAGVAYEQYF.

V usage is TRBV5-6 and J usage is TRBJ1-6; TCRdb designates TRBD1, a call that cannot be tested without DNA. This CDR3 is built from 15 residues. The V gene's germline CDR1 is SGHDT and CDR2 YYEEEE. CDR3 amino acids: CASSLEGRGQSPLHF. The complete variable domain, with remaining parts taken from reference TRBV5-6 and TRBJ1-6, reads DAGVTQSPTHLIKTRGQQVTLRCSPKSGHDTVSWYQQALGQGPQFIFQYYEEEERQRGNFPDRFSGHQFPNYSSELNVNALLLGDSALYLCASSLEGRGQSPLHFGNGTRLTVT.

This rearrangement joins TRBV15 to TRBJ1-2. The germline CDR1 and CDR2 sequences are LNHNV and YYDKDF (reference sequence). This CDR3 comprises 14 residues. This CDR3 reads CATSRVNSEPGYTF.

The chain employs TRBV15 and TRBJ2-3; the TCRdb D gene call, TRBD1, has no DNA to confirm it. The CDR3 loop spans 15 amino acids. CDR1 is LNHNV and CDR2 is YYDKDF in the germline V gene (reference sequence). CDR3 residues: CATSATGGRTDTQYF.

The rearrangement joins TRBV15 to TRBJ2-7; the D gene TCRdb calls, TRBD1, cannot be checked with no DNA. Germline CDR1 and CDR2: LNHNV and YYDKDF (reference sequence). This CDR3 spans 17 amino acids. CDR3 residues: CATSSLPQGGSSYEQYF.

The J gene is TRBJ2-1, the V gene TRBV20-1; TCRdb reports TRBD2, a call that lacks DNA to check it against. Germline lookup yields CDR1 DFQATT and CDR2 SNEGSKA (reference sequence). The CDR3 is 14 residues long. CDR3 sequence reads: CSAVTSGGSHEQFF.